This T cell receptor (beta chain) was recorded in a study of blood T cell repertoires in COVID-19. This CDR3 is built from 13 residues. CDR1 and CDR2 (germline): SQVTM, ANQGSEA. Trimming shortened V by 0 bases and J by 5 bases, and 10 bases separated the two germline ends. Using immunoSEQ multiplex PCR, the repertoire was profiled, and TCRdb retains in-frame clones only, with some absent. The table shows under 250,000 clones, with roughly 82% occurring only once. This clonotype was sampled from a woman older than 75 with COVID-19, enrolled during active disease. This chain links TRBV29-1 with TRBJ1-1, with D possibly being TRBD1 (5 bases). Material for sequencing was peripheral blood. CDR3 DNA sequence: TGCAGCGTTGAAGAGGCAGGGTTTACTGAAGCTTTCTTT. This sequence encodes CSVEEAGFTEAFF.